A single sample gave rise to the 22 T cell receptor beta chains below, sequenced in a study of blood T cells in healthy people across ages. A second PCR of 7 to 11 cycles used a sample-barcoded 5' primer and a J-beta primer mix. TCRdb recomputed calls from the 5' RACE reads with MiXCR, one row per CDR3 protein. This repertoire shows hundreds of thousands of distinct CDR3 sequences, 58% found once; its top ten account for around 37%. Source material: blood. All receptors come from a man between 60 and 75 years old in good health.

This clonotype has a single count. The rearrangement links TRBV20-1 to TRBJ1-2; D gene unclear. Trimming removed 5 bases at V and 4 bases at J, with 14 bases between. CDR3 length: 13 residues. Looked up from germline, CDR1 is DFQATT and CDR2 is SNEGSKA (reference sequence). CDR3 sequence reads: CSAPLNSGYGYTF. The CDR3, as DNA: TGCAGTGCTCCACTCAACTCGGGCTATGGCTACACCTTC.

The CDR3: CASSLSKASQAETQYF. The CDR3 bases are TGTGCCAGCAGCTTAAGTAAGGCCAGCCAGGCAGAGACCCAGTACTTC. The gene calls are TRBV7-2 and TRBJ2-5; D gene ambiguous. V was pared by 2 bases and J by 4 bases, with 17 bases between. Germline assignment: CDR1 SGHTA and CDR2 FQGNSA. There are 16 residues in the CDR3.

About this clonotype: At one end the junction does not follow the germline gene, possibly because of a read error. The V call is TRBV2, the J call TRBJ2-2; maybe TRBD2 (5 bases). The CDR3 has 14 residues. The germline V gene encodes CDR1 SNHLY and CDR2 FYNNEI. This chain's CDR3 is CASSRTYSTGVLFF. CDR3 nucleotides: TGTGCCAGCAGTAGGACCTACAGCACCGGGGTGCTGTTTTTT.

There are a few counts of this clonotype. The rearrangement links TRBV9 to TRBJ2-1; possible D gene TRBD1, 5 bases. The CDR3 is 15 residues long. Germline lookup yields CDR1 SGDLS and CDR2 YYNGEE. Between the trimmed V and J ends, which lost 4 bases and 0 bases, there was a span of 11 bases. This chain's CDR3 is CASSPTESSYNEQFF. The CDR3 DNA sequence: TGTGCCAGCAGCCCGACAGAGAGCTCCTACAATGAGCAGTTCTTC.

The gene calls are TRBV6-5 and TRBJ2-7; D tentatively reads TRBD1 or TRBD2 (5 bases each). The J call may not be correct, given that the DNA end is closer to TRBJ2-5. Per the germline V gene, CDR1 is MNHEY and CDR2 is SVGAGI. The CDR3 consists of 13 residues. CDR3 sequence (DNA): TGTGCCAGCAGTCGACCCGGGACGGAGACCCAGTACTTC. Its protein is CASSRPGTETQYF.

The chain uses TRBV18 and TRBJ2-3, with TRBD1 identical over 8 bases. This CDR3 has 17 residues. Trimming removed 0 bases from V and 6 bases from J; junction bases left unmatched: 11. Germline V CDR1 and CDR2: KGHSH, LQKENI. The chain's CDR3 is CASSPPAAGGVKDTQYF. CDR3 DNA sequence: TGTGCCAGCTCACCACCGGCGGCAGGGGGCGTCAAGGATACGCAGTATTTT.

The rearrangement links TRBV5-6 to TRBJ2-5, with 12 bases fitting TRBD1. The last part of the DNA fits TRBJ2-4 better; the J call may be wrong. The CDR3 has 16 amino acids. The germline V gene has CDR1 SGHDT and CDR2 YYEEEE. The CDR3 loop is CASSWGTGGAKNIQYF. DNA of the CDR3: TGTGCCAGCAGCTGGGGGACAGGGGGCGCGAAAAACATTCAGTACTTC.

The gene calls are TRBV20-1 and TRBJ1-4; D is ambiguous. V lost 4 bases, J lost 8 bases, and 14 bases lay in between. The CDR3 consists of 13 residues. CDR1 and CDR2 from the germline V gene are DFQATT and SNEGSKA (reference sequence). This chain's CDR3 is CSAIEPLDEKLFF. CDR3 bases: TGCAGTGCTATCGAGCCGCTTGACGAAAAACTGTTTTTT.

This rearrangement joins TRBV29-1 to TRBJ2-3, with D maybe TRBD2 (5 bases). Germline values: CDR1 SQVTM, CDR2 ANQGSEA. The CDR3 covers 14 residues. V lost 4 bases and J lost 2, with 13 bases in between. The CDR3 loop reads CSVGLSGTTDTQYF. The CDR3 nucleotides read TGCAGCGTTGGGTTGAGCGGTACCACAGATACGCAGTATTTT.

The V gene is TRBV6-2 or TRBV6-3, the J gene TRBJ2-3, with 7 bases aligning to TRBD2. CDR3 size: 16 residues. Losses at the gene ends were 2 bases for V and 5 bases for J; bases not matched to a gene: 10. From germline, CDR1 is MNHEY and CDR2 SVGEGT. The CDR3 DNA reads TGTGCCAGCAGTTACGAGGGGACCGGGGGGAGAGATACGCAGTATTTT. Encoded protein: CASSYEGTGGRDTQYF.

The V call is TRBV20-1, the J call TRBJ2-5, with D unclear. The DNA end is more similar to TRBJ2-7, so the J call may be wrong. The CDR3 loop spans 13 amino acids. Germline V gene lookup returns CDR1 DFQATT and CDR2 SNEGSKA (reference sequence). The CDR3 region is CSARPVGPYEQYF. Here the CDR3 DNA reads TGCAGTGCTAGACCAGTTGGGCCCTACGAGCAGTACTTC.

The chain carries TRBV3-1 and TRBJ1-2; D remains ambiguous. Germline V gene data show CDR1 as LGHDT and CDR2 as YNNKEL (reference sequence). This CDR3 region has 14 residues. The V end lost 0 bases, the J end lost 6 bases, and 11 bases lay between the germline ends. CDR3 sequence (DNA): TGTGCCAGCAGCCAAGACGTGGGGTCTGATGGCTACACCTTC. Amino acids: CASSQDVGSDGYTF.

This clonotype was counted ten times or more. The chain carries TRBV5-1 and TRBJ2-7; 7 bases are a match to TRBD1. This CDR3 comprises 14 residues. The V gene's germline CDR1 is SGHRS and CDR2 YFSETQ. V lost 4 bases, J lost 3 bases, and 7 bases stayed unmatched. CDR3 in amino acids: CASSPGDSSYEQYF. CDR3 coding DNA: TGCGCCAGCAGCCCTGGGGACAGCAGCTACGAGCAGTACTTC.

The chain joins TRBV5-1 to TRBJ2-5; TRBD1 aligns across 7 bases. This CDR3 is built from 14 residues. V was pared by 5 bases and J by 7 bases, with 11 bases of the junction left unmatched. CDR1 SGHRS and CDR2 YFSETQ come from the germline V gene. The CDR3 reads CASRLGQVDGTQYF. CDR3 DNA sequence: TGCGCCAGCAGACTCGGACAGGTGGACGGGACCCAGTACTTC.

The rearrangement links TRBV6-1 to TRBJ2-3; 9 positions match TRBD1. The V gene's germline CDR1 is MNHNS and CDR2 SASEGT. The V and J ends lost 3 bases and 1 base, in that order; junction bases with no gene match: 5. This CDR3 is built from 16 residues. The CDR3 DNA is TGTGCCAGCAGTGACGGGACAGGGATACGCACAGATACGCAGTATTTT. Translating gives CASSDGTGIRTDTQYF.

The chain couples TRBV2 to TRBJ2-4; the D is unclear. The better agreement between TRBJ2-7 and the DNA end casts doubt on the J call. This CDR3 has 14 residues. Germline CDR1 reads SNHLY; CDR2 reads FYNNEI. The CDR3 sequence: CASKEAESSYEQYF. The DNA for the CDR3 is TGTGCCAGCAAAGAGGCCGAGAGCTCCTACGAGCAGTACTTC.

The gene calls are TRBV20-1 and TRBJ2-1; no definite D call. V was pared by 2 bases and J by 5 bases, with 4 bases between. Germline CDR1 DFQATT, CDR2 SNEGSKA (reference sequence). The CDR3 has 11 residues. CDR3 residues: CSARQNNEQFF. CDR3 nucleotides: TGCAGTGCTAGACAGAACAATGAGCAGTTCTTC.

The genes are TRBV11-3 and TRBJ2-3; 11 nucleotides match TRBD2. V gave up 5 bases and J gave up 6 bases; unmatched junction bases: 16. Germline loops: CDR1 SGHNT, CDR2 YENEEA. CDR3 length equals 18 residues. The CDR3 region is CASSLTSGGPLGMDTQYF. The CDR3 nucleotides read TGTGCCAGCAGCCTCACTAGCGGGGGCCCCCTTGGTATGGATACGCAGTATTTT.

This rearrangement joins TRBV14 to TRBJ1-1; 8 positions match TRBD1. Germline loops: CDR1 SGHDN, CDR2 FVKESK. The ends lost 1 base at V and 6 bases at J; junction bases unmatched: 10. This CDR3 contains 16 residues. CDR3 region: CASSQVGAGGVSEAFF. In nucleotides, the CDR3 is TGTGCCAGCAGCCAAGTAGGAGCAGGGGGCGTTTCTGAAGCTTTCTTT.

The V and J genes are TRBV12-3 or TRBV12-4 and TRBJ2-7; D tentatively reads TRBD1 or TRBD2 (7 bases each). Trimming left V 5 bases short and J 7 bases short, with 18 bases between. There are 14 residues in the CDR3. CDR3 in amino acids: CASSLPGGGREQYF. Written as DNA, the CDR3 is TGTGCCAGCAGTCTCCCAGGGGGGGGGCGGGAGCAGTACTTC.

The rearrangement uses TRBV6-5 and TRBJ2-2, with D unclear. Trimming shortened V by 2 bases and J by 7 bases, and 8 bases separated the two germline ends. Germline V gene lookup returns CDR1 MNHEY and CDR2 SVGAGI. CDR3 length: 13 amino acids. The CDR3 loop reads CASSYRRFGELFF. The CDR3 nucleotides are TGTGCCAGCAGTTACAGACGTTTCGGGGAGCTGTTTTTT.

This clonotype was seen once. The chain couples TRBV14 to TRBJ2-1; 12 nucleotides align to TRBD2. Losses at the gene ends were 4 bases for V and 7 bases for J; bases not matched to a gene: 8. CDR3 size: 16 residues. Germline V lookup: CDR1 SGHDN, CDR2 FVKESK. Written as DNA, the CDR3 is TGTGCCAGCAGCCTTTGGACTAGCGGGGCCATGAATGAGCAGTTCTTC. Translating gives CASSLWTSGAMNEQFF.